Following are 17 T cell receptor beta chains from one sample sequenced in a study of cytomegalovirus exposure and HLA in healthy donors. Researchers ran the PCR with 60 Vbeta and 13 Jbeta primers. Using immunoSEQ multiplex PCR, the repertoire was profiled, and TCRdb retains in-frame clones only, with some absent. The sample includes about 160,000 clones, approximately 88% of them seen just once. Sequenced input: PBMCs. These receptors all come from a man younger than 45 in good health and CMV-seronegative.

The chain has TRBV27 and TRBJ2-5, with a possible D match to TRBD2 (5 bases). The V and J ends lost 4 bases and 4 bases respectively, with 19 bases between them. The CDR3 totals 16 residues. CDR1 is MNHEY, CDR2 SMNVEV, per germline (reference sequence). CDR3: CASSSWSSEYRETQYF. The CDR3 DNA is TGTGCCAGCAGTTCTTGGAGTAGCGAATATAGAGAGACCCAGTACTTC.

This chain joins TRBV27 and TRBJ2-7; D is undetermined. Germline CDR1 is MNHEY and CDR2 is SMNVEV (reference sequence). This CDR3 has 14 amino acids. The V end lost 0 bases, the J end lost 0 bases, and 6 bases lay between the germline ends. CDR3 in amino acids: CASSLSFLSYEQYF. The CDR3 DNA reads TGTGCCAGCAGTTTATCGTTCCTCTCCTACGAGCAGTACTTC.

The V call is TRBV28, the J call TRBJ1-5; the D is unclear. Trimming pared 5 bases from V and 0 bases from J, leaving 5 bases between. This CDR3 spans 13 amino acids. Per germline, CDR1 MDHEN and CDR2 SYDVKM. The chain's CDR3 is CASSRYSNQPQHF. DNA of the CDR3: TGTGCCAGCAGTCGTTATAGCAATCAGCCCCAGCATTTT.

The sample holds a few counts of this clone. The chain combines TRBV6-4 with TRBJ1-1; D gene unclear. The length of the CDR3 is 14 residues. Germline CDR1 reads MRHNA; CDR2 reads SNTAGT. V was cut by 0 bases and J by 1 base, with 6 bases left in between. CDR3 DNA sequence: TGTGCCAGCAGTGACTCGAAGAGGAACACTGAAGCTTTCTTT. Protein sequence: CASSDSKRNTEAFF.

This chain connects TRBV5-1 to TRBJ2-3, with a weak D call TRBD2 (5 bases). V lost 0 bases, J lost 5 bases, and 13 bases lay in between. This CDR3 comprises 15 residues. The germline V gene has CDR1 SGHRS and CDR2 YFSETQ. This CDR3 reads CASSLDGNSGDTQYF. CDR3 coding DNA: TGCGCCAGCAGCTTGGACGGGAACTCTGGAGATACGCAGTATTTT.

CDR3 coding DNA: TGTGCCCTATCCCCACTAGCGGGGACCACAGATACGCAGTATTTT. Amino acid sequence: CALSPLAGTTDTQYF. The chain combines TRBV6-1 with TRBJ2-3; TRBD2 agrees at 10 bases. J lost 2 bases, V lost 11 bases, and 10 bases had no gene match. The CDR3 length is 15 residues. Looked up from germline, CDR1 is MNHNS and CDR2 is SASEGT.

This clone was recorded a few times. The chain couples TRBV10-1 to TRBJ2-1; D remains unclear. Germline CDR1 and CDR2: WNHNN and SYGVQD (reference sequence). V was clipped by 1 base and J by 10 bases, with 11 bases between them. The CDR3 is 13 residues long. For the CDR3, the DNA is TGCGCCAGCAGTGAGTTAGACTCGCGCGAGCAGTTCTTC. Translating it yields CASSELDSREQFF.

The chain joins TRBV4-1 to TRBJ2-7; TRBD2 matches at 7 bases. This CDR3 is 14 amino acids long. CDR1 is MGHRA, CDR2 YSYEKL, per germline. V trimming: 0 bases; J trimming: 2 bases; junction bases outside the gene matches: 1. Here the CDR3 reads CASSQEGLPYEQYF. The CDR3 nucleotides read TGCGCCAGCAGCCAAGAGGGACTACCCTACGAGCAGTACTTC.

This clone has a single count. The rearrangement uses TRBV19 and TRBJ2-1; TRBD2 agrees at 9 bases. The junction had 5 bases not matched to a gene; V was cut back by 6 bases and J by 2 bases. CDR3 length: 15 amino acids. The V gene's germline CDR1 is LNHDA and CDR2 SQIVND (reference sequence). CDR3 loop: CASSPVAGAYNEQFF. CDR3 nucleotides: TGTGCCAGTAGCCCTGTAGCGGGAGCCTACAATGAGCAGTTCTTC.

V usage is TRBV5-1 and J usage is TRBJ2-5; 12 bases map to TRBD2. Looked up from germline, CDR1 is SGHRS and CDR2 is YFSETQ. The V segment lost 6 bases and the J segment 2 bases; nucleotides outside the gene matches: 5. The CDR3 totals 15 residues. CDR3: CASTWTSGAQETQYF. CDR3 coding DNA: TGCGCCAGCACCTGGACTAGCGGGGCACAAGAGACCCAGTACTTC.

This chain links TRBV29-1 with TRBJ1-2; D not certain. Deletions cut 4 bases from V and 3 bases from J, with 15 bases between. The CDR3 has 14 amino acids. CDR1 and CDR2 from the germline V gene are SQVTM and ANQGSEA. CDR3 nucleotides: TGCAGCGTTGGGACCGGATCGGGGTACTATGGCTACACCTTC. Translation gives CSVGTGSGYYGYTF.

The CDR3 DNA sequence: TGCAGCTTTCGGGACTCTGGGGCCAACGTCCTGACTTTC. Its translation is CSFRDSGANVLTF. This rearrangement joins TRBV29-1 to TRBJ2-6, with D maybe TRBD2 (5 bases). The CDR3 is made up of 13 amino acids. V was clipped by 8 bases and J by 0 bases, with 8 bases between them. Per germline, CDR1 SQVTM and CDR2 ANQGSEA.

The CDR3 loop reads CASSPGTGGQETQYF. The CDR3 bases are TGTGCCAGTAGTCCCGGGACAGGGGGCCAAGAGACCCAGTACTTC. V is TRBV19 and J is TRBJ2-5; TRBD1 matches 11 bases. The V and J ends lost 5 bases and 1 base, in that order; junction bases with no gene match: 3. The CDR3 sequence is 15 residues long. Germline V gives CDR1 LNHDA, CDR2 SQIVND (reference sequence).

V is TRBV5-1 and J is TRBJ2-7, with 10 bases identical to TRBD1. The CDR3 totals 17 residues. Germline assignment: CDR1 SGHRS and CDR2 YFSETQ. The V segment lost 0 bases and the J segment 3 bases; nucleotides outside the gene matches: 9. This CDR3 is CASSLGGWGQGYYEQYF. The CDR3 bases are TGCGCCAGCAGCTTGGGGGGATGGGGACAGGGGTACTACGAGCAGTACTTC. Filled out from reference TRBV5-1 and TRBJ2-7, the complete variable domain reads KAGVTQTPRYLIKTRGQQVTLSCSPISGHRSVSWYQQTPGQGLQFLFEYFSETQRNKGNFPGRFSGRQFSNSRSEMNVSTLELGDSALYLCASSLGGWGQGYYEQYFGPGTRLTVT.

This clone was picked up a small number of times. The chain uses TRBV13 and TRBJ2-3, with D hard to call. Trimming took off 5 bases at V and 0 bases at J, with 9 bases between the two ends. The CDR3 runs to 14 residues. Germline CDR1 PRHDT, CDR2 FYEKMQ (reference sequence). The CDR3 reads CASSRALSTDTQYF. The CDR3, as DNA: TGTGCCAGCAGCCGAGCCCTTAGCACAGATACGCAGTATTTT.

The chain joins TRBV5-6 to TRBJ2-5; 7 bases agree with TRBD2. CDR3 length: 13 amino acids. J was trimmed by 7 bases and V by 4 bases; bases with no gene match: 7. The germline gives CDR1 SGHDT, CDR2 YYEEEE. This CDR3 reads CASSPTSMGTQYF. DNA of the CDR3: TGTGCCAGCAGCCCGACTAGCATGGGGACCCAGTACTTC.

This clone showed up just once. The rearrangement uses TRBV7-3 and TRBJ1-1; no clear D gene. The CDR3 loop spans 15 amino acids. Germline lookup yields CDR1 SGHTA and CDR2 FQGTGA. Trimming shortened V by 4 bases and J by 1 base, and 13 bases separated the two germline ends. CDR3 loop: CASSSKGLPNTEAFF. The CDR3 region has the DNA TGTGCCAGCAGCTCAAAAGGACTGCCGAACACTGAAGCTTTCTTT.